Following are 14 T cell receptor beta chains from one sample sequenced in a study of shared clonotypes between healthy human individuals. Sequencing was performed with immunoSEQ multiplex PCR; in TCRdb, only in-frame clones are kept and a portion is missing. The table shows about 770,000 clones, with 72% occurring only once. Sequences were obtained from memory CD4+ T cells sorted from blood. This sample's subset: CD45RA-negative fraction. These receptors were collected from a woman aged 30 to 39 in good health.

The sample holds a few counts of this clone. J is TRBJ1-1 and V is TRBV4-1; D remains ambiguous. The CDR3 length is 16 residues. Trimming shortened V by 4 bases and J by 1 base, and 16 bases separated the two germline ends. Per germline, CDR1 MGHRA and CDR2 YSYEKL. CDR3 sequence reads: CASSLGRLSRNTEAFF. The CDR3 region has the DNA TGCGCCAGCAGCCTCGGGAGGCTTTCGAGGAACACTGAAGCTTTCTTT.

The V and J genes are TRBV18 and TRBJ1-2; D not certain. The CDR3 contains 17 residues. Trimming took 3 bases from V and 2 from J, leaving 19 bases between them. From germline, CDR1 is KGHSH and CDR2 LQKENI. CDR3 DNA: TGTGCCAGCTCACCTAACCGGGCCCCGGCGCGAAACTATGGCTACACCTTC. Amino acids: CASSPNRAPARNYGYTF.

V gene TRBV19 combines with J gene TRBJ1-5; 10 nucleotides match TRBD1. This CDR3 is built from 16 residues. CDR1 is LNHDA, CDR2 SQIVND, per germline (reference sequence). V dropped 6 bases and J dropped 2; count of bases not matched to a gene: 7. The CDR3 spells CASRAPGTGGNQPQHF. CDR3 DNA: TGTGCCAGTAGGGCCCCCGGGACAGGGGGCAATCAGCCCCAGCATTTT.

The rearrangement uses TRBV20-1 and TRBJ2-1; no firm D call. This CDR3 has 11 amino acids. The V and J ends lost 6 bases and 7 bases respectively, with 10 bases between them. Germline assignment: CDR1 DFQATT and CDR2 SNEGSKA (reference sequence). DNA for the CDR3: TGCAGTGCCGCGGACCGAAATGAGCAGTTCTTC. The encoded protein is CSAADRNEQFF.

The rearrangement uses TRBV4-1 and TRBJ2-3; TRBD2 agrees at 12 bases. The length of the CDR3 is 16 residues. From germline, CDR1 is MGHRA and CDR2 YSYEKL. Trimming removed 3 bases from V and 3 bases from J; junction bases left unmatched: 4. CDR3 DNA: TGCGCCAGCAGCCAGAGACTAGCGGGAGAGACAGATACGCAGTATTTT. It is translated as CASSQRLAGETDTQYF.

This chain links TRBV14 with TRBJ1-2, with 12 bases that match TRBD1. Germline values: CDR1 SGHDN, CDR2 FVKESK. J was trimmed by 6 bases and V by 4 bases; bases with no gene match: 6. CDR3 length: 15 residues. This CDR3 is CASSPLGTGGDGYTF. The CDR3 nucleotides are TGTGCCAGCAGCCCTCTCGGGACAGGGGGCGATGGCTACACCTTC.

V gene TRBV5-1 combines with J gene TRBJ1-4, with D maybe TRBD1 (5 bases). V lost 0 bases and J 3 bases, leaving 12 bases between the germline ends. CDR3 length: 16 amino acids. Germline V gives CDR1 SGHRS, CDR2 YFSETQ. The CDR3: CASSLDPLGPNEKLFF. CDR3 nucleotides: TGCGCCAGCAGCTTGGACCCCCTGGGACCTAATGAAAAACTGTTTTTT. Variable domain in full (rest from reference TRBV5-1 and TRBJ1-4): KAGVTQTPRYLIKTRGQQVTLSCSPISGHRSVSWYQQTPGQGLQFLFEYFSETQRNKGNFPGRFSGRQFSNSRSEMNVSTLELGDSALYLCASSLDPLGPNEKLFFGSGTQLSVL.

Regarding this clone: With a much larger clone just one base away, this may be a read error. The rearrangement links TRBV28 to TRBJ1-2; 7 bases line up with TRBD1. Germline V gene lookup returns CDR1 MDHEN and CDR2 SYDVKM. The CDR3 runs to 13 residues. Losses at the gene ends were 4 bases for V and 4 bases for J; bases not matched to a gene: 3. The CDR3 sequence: CASSSYRGYGYTF. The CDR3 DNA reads TGTGCCAGCAGTTCCTACAGGGGCTATGGCTACACCTTC.

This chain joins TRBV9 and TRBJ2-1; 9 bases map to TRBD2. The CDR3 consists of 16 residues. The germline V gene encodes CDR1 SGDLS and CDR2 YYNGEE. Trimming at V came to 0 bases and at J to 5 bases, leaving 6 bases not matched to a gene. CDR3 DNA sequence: TGTGCCAGCAGCGTAGGGGGCGGGAGGGCCAACAATGAGCAGTTCTTC. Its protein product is CASSVGGGRANNEQFF.

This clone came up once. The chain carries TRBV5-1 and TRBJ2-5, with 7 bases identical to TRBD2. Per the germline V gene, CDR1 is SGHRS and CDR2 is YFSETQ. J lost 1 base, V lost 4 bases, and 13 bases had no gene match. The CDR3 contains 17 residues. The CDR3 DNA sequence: TGCGCCAGCAGCCCGCATCAAGCGGGAACTCTCCAAGAGACCCAGTACTTC. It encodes CASSPHQAGTLQETQYF.

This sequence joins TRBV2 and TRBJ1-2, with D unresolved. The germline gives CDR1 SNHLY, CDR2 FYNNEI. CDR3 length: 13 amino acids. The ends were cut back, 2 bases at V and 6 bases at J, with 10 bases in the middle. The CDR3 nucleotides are TGTGCCAGCAGTGAACCCAATATCAATGGCTACACCTTC. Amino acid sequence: CASSEPNINGYTF.

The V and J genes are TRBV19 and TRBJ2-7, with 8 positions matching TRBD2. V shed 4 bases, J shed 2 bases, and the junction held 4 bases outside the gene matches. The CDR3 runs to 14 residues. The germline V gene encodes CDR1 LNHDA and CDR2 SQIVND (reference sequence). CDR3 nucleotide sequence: TGTGCCAGTAGTAGAGTAGCGGGAACCTACGAGCAGTACTTC. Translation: CASSRVAGTYEQYF. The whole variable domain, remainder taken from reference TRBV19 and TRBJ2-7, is DGGITQSPKYLFRKEGQNVTLSCEQNLNHDAMYWYRQDPGQGLRLIYYSQIVNDFQKGDIAEGYSVSREKKESFPLTVTSAQKNPTAFYLCASSRVAGTYEQYFGPGTRLTVT.

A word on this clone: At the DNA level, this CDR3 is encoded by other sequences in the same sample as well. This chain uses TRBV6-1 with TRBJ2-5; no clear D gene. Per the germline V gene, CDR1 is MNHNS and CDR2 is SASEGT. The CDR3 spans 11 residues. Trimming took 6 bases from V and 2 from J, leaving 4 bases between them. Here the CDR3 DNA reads TGTGCCAGCAGCCTACAAGAGACCCAGTACTTC. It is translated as CASSLQETQYF.

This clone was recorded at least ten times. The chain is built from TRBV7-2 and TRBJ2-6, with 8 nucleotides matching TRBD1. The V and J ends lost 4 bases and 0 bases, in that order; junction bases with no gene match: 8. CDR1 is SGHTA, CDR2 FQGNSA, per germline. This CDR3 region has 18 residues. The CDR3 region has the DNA TGTGCCAGCAGCTCATCCGGGACAGGATACTCTGGGGCCAACGTCCTGACTTTC. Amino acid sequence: CASSSSGTGYSGANVLTF.